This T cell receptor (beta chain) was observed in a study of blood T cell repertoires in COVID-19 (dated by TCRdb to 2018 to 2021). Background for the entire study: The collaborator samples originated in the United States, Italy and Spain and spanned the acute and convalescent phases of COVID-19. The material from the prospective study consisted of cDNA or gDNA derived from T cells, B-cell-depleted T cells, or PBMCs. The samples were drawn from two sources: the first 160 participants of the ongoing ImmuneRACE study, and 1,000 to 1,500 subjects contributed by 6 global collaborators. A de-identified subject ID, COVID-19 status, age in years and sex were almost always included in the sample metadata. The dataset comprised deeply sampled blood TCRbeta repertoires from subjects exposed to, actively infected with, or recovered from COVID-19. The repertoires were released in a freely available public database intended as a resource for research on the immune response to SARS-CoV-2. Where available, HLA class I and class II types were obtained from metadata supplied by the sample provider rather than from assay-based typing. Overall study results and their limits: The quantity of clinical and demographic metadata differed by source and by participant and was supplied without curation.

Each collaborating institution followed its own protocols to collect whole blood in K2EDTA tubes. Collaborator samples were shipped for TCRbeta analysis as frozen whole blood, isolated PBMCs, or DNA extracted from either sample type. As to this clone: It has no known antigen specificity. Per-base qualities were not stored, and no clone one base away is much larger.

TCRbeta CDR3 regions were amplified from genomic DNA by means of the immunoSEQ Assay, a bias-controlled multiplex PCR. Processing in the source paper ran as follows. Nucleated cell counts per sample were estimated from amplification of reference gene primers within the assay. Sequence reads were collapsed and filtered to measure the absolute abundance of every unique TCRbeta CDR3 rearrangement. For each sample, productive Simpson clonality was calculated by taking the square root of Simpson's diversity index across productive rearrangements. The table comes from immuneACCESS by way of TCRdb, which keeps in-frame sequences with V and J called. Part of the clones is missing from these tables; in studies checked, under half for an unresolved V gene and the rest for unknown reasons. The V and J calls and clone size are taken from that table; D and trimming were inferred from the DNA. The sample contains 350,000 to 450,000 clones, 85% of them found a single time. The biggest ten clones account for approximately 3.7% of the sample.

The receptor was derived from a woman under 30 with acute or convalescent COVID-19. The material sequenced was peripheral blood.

The bases read TGTGCCAGCAGTTTTGAGGCGGGCTTGTCCTACAATGAGCAGTTCTTC. This gives the protein CASSFEAGLSYNEQFF. This sequence uses TRBV28 and TRBJ2-1; matching of 5 bases hints at TRBD2 as the D gene. From its cysteine to its phenylalanine, the CDR3 spans 16 amino acids. Of all the DNA, just the CDR3 is kept, 48 bases in frame from base 1. As encoded in the germline V gene, CDR1 is MDHEN while CDR2 is SYDVKM. The germline ends are 13 bases apart after V is trimmed by 3 bases and J by 1 base.